This T cell receptor beta chain was profiled in a study of T cell repertoires in cytomegalovirus infection. Many counts were recorded for this clonotype. Its antigen is unknown. TCRdb redid the calling of the reads with MiXCR, one entry per CDR3 protein. Of hundreds of thousands of distinct CDR3 sequences listed, around 30% were seen once; the top ten hold 15% to 20%. Regarding the study as a whole: The study found HLA-C-restricted CMV-specific TCR beta clonotypes dominating the ex vivo response.

The sequence derives from a human donor in good health (CMV status not recorded). Some clones in this sample may be carry-over from other donors' samples. Source: cultured PBMCs, taken from culture after CMV antigen stimulation.

The CDR3 reads CASSSDPWNTQYF. DNA for the CDR3: TGTGCCAGCAGCTCGGACCCATGGAATACGCAGTATTTT. V usage is TRBV7-2 and J usage is TRBJ2-3; no clear D gene. The CDR3 sequence is 13 residues long. V was shortened by 4 bases and J by 7 bases, with 12 bases between the two germline ends. The germline gives CDR1 SGHTA, CDR2 FQGNSA.